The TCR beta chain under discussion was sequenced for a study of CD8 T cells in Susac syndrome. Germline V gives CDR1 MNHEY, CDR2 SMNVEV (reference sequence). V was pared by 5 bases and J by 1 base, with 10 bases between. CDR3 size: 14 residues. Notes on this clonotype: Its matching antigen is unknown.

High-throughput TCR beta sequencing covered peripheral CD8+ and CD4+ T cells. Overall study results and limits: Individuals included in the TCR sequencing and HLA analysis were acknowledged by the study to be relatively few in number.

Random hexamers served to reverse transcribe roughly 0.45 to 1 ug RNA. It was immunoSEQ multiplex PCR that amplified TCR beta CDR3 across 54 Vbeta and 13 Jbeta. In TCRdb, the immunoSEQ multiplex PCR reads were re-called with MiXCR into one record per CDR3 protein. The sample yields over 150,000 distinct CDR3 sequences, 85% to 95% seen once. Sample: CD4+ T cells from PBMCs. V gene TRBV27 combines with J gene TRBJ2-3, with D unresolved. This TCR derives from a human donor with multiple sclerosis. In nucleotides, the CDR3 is TGTGCCAGCAGTCGCGGACGGGGCACAGATACGCAGTATTTT. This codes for CASSRGRGTDTQYF.